The 9 T cell receptor beta chains below come from one sample, sequenced in a study of blood T cell repertoires in COVID-19. Method: immunoSEQ multiplex PCR; TCRdb's copy keeps in-frame clones and lacks some. This sample has fewer than 110,000 clones, with approximately 88% found just once. The sample was peripheral blood. The receptors were sampled from a human donor in a cohort sampled during active COVID-19.

The chain employs TRBV28 and TRBJ2-5; TRBD1 matches at 9 bases. This CDR3 has 15 amino acids. With V trimmed by 5 bases and J by 2 bases, 6 bases remained unmatched. The germline CDR1 and CDR2 sequences are MDHEN and SYDVKM. The DNA of the CDR3 is TGTGCCAGCAGTGCCGGGACAGGGTTTCAAGAGACCCAGTACTTC. Amino acids: CASSAGTGFQETQYF. Filled out from reference TRBV28 and TRBJ2-5, the complete variable domain reads DVKVTQSSRYLVKRTGEKVFLECVQDMDHENMFWYRQDPGLGLRLIYFSYDVKMKEKGDIPEGYSVSREKKERFSLILESASTNQTSMYLCASSAGTGFQETQYFGPGTRLLVL.

V usage is TRBV7-8 and J usage is TRBJ1-5; D unclear. The CDR3 length is 13 residues. Trimming took off 1 base at V and 4 bases at J, with 5 bases between the two ends. Germline V gives CDR1 SGHVS, CDR2 FQNEAQ. This CDR3 reads CASSLEENQPQHF. The CDR3 DNA sequence: TGTGCCAGCAGCTTAGAGGAGAATCAGCCCCAGCATTTT.

The rearrangement uses TRBV19 and TRBJ2-5, with D possibly being TRBD2 (6 bases). Germline V gene lookup returns CDR1 LNHDA and CDR2 SQIVND (reference sequence). The CDR3 is 15 residues long. Deletions cut 3 bases from V and 5 bases from J, with 16 bases between. The CDR3 coding sequence is TGTGCCAGTAGTATGGCCCCAGCGGGTCGGGAGACCCAGTACTTC. Translated, it gives CASSMAPAGRETQYF.

The chain uses TRBV7-8 and TRBJ1-3, with 8 bases aligning to TRBD1. The V gene end was trimmed by 3 bases and the J gene end by 2 bases; junction bases not matched to a gene: 0. This CDR3 has 14 residues. Germline V gives CDR1 SGHVS, CDR2 FQNEAQ. The CDR3 region is CASSLDRAGNTIYF. The CDR3, as DNA: TGTGCCAGCAGCTTGGACAGGGCTGGAAACACCATATATTTT.

CDR3 nucleotides: TGCGCCAGCAGCTTGCAAGCTAGCGGAAATGAGCAGTTCTTC. Translation gives CASSLQASGNEQFF. The J gene is TRBJ2-1, the V gene TRBV5-1; 7 bases are a match to TRBD2. This CDR3 is built from 14 residues. The V and J ends lost 1 base and 7 bases, in that order; junction bases with no gene match: 5. Germline CDR1 reads SGHRS; CDR2 reads YFSETQ.

Only a few counts were recorded for this clone. V gene TRBV7-8 combines with J gene TRBJ2-6; TRBD1 aligns across 11 bases. The germline gives CDR1 SGHVS, CDR2 FQNEAQ. The CDR3 consists of 18 residues. J lost 0 bases, V lost 6 bases, and 7 bases had no gene match. The CDR3 nucleotides are TGTGCCAGCAGAGCCGGGACAGGGGGATTCTCTGGGGCCAACGTCCTGACTTTC. Protein sequence: CASRAGTGGFSGANVLTF.

The chain couples TRBV2 to TRBJ2-3, with D tentatively TRBD1 (6 bases). Germline assignment: CDR1 SNHLY and CDR2 FYNNEI. This CDR3 is 12 amino acids long. V was clipped by 11 bases and J by 4 bases, with 13 bases between them. The CDR3 reads CASKGESDTQYF. The DNA for the CDR3 is TGTGCCTCCAAGGGGGAGTCAGATACGCAGTATTTT.

The rearrangement uses TRBV6-5 and TRBJ1-5; 7 bases match TRBD1. The ends lost 6 bases at V and 4 bases at J; junction bases unmatched: 9. Germline V lookup: CDR1 MNHEY, CDR2 SVGAGI. The CDR3 sequence is 15 residues long. CDR3 nucleotides: TGTGCCAGCAGCTCCGGGACAGAAAATAATCAGCCCCAGCATTTT. It specifies CASSSGTENNQPQHF.

The genes are TRBV5-1 and TRBJ2-1; D perhaps matches TRBD1 (7 bases). CDR1 is SGHRS, CDR2 YFSETQ, per germline. The CDR3 consists of 13 residues. Trimming cost V 7 bases and J 4 bases, with 12 bases left between them. Written as DNA, the CDR3 is TGCGCCAGCCGGGGGACAGTATACAATGAGCAGTTCTTC. Translating it yields CASRGTVYNEQFF.